This T cell receptor (beta chain) was retrieved from a study of shared clonotypes between healthy human individuals. Study-level results: Having only a few donors restricted how much genetic and exposure-history diversity was captured.

Donors, healthy HIV-negative adults, lacked recent acute infections or vaccinations. Every one of the donors was a Caucasian adult that lived in Nashville, Tennessee. With 5 bases removed from V and 5 bases from J, the gap between germline ends came to 19 bases. Germline CDR1 is KGHSH and CDR2 is LQKENI. The length of the CDR3 is 16 residues. On this clone: Its target is not known.

Clones were sequenced by immunoSEQ multiplex PCR, and TCRdb holds only the in-frame ones, with some missing. The sample consists of 490,000 or so clones, less than 80% of them appearing once. J is TRBJ2-1 and V is TRBV18; D might be TRBD1 or TRBD2, each matching 5 bases. Sequenced: PBMCs. The sequence came from a woman in her thirties or forties in good health. Some clones in this sample may be carry-over from other donors' samples. For the CDR3, the DNA is TGTGCCAGCTCATTCCTCCAGGGAGCCCATAACAATGAGCAGTTCTTC. Translating it yields CASSFLQGAHNNEQFF.